This T cell receptor (beta chain) was identified in a study of blood T cell repertoires in COVID-19. Whole-study context: T cells, B-cell-depleted T cells, or PBMCs provided the cDNA or gDNA that served as material.

Per the original data handling: The assay estimated nucleated cells by amplifying reference gene primers. Sequenced by immunoSEQ multiplex PCR; TCRdb stores in-frame clones only, minus some. V, J and clone size derive from that table, while D and trimming were established from the DNA sequence. The sample includes approximately 97,000 clones, 90% of them seen just once. Germline CDR1 is MGHRA and CDR2 is YSYEKL. With 0 bases clipped from V and 5 bases from J, the junction kept 9 bases outside the gene matches. The CDR3 loop spans 17 amino acids. Sequencing used peripheral blood. This sequence originates from a man in his 60s with acute or convalescent COVID-19. V gene TRBV4-1 combines with J gene TRBJ1-5; 8 bases line up with TRBD1. DNA for the CDR3: TGCGCCAGCAGCCAAGACGCCCCAGGGGGCAGTCATCAGCCCCAGCATTTT. It is translated as CASSQDAPGGSHQPQHF.